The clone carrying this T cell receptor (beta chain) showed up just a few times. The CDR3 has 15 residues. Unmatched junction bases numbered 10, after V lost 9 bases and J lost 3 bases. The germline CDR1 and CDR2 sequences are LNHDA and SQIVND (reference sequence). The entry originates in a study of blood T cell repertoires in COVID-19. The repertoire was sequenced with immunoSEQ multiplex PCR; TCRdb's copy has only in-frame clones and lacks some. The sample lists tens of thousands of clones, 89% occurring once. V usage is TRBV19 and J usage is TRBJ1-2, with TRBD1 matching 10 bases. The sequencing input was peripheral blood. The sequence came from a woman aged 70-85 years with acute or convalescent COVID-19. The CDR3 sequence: CASRDRGRDDYGYTF. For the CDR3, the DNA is TGTGCCAGCCGGGACAGGGGTCGGGATGACTATGGCTACACCTTC.